This T cell receptor beta chain was found in a study of regulatory T cells in long-lasting Graves disease. Broader study findings: Only a small sample size was used, which may have cut accuracy.

Deletions cut 6 bases from V and 4 bases from J, with 16 bases between. Germline V gives CDR1 MNHNS, CDR2 SASEGT. This CDR3 has 14 residues. This clonotype was detected only a few times. What it binds is not known. Both iRepertoire HTBI primers and Arm-PCR of CDR3 regions were used to build the TCR beta libraries. One entry per CDR3 protein, called by TCRdb with MiXCR from the multiplex PCR reads. The data contain about 450,000 distinct CDR3 sequences, roughly a quarter of them singletons. The sample's time point: persistent/refractory GD, antithyroid drugs over 5 years with positive TRAb. PBMC-extracted RNA yielded the TCR library.

The V gene is TRBV6-1, the J gene TRBJ2-7, with D unclear. Sequencing used peripheral blood mononuclear cells (PBMCs), obtained when the disease was refractory, from a patient treated with antithyroid drugs. This TCR derives from a female donor with Graves disease. The CDR3 protein is CASSPRTRPYEQYF. Written as DNA, the CDR3 is TGTGCCAGCAGCCCTCGGACCAGACCATACGAGCAGTACTTC.